One and the same sample provided the 3 T cell receptor beta chains below, sequenced in a study of shared clonotypes between healthy human individuals. Assay used: immunoSEQ multiplex PCR; TCRdb lists only in-frame clones, some missing. The table lists about 990,000 clones, around 78% of them singletons. The specimen was memory CD4+ T cells from PBMCs. Noted subset: CD45RA-negative fraction. All receptors come from a young man in good health. Some clones in this sample may be carry-over from other donors' samples.

J is TRBJ2-2 and V is TRBV4-1, with D possibly TRBD2 on 5 matching bases. Germline V gives CDR1 MGHRA, CDR2 YSYEKL. Trimming pared 0 bases from V and 2 bases from J, leaving 10 bases between. The CDR3 extends over 16 amino acids. The CDR3: CASSQDSRGNTGELFF. Here the CDR3 DNA reads TGCGCCAGCAGCCAAGATTCTCGGGGTAACACCGGGGAGCTGTTTTTT.

The V call is TRBV5-1, the J call TRBJ2-2, with D maybe TRBD2 (6 bases). The CDR3 sequence is 16 residues long. CDR1 SGHRS and CDR2 YFSETQ come from the germline V gene. V was pared by 0 bases and J by 2 bases, with 11 bases between. The CDR3 nucleotides are TGCGCCAGCAGCTTGGGGCTAGCGATCAACACCGGGGAGCTGTTTTTT. Amino acid sequence: CASSLGLAINTGELFF. The full variable domain, with the rest looked up from reference TRBV5-1 and TRBJ2-2, is KAGVTQTPRYLIKTRGQQVTLSCSPISGHRSVSWYQQTPGQGLQFLFEYFSETQRNKGNFPGRFSGRQFSNSRSEMNVSTLELGDSALYLCASSLGLAINTGELFFGEGSRLTVL.

This chain uses TRBV28 with TRBJ2-2, with a possible D match to TRBD2 (6 bases). The CDR3 runs to 14 residues. Germline V gene sequence: CDR1 MDHEN, CDR2 SYDVKM. Between the trimmed V and J ends, which lost 3 bases and 3 bases, there was a span of 8 bases. The CDR3 nucleotides are TGTGCCAGCAGTTTGGGACTCGACACCGGGGAGCTGTTTTTT. This translates into CASSLGLDTGELFF.